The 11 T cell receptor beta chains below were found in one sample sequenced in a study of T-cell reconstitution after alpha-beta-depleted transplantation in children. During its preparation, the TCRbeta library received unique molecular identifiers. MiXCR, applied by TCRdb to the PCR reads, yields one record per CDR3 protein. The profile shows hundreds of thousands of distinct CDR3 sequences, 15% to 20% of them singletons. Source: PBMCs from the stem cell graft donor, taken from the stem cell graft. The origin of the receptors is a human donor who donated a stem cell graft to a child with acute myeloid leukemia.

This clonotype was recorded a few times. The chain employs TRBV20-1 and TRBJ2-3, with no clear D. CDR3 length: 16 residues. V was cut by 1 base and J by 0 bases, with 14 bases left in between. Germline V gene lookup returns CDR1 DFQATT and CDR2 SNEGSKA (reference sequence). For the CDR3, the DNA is TGCAGTGCTAGAGGGGTGGCTGCCTCTAGCACAGATACGCAGTATTTT. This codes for CSARGVAASSTDTQYF.

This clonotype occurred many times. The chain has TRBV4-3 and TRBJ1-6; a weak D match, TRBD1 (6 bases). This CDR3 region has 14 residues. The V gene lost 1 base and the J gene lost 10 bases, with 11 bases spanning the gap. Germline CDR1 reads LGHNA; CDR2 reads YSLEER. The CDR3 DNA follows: TGCGCCAGCAGCCAAGTGGAAGGGGGATCACCCCTCCACTTT. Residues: CASSQVEGGSPLHF.

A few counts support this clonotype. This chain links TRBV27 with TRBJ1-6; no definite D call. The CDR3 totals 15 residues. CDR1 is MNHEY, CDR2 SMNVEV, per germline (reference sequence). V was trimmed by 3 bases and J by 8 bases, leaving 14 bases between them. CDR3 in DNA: TGTGCCAGCAGTTTCGTGTATGACACCTATTCACCCCTCCACTTT. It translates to CASSFVYDTYSPLHF.

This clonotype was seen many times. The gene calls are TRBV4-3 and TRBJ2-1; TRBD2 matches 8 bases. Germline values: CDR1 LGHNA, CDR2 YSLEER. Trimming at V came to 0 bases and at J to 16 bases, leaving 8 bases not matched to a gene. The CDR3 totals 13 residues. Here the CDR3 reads CASSQDRGGPSFF. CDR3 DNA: TGCGCCAGCAGCCAAGATCGCGGGGGGCCTTCATTCTTC.

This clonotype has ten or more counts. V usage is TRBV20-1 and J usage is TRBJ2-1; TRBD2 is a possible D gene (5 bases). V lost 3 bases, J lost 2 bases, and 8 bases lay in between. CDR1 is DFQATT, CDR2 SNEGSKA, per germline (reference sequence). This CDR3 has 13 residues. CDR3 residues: CSASRGTYNEQFF. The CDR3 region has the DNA TGCAGTGCTAGTAGAGGGACCTACAATGAGCAGTTCTTC.

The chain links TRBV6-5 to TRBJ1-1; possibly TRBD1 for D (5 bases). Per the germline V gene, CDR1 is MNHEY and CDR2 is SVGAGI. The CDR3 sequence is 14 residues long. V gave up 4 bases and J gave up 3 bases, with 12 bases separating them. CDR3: CASSSPGGDTEAFF. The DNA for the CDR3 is TGTGCCAGCAGTTCCCCAGGAGGGGACACTGAAGCTTTCTTT.

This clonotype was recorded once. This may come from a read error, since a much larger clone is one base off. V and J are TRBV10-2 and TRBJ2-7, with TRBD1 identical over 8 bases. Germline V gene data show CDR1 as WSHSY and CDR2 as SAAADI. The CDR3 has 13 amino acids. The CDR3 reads CASSEAGGYEEYV. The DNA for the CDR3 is TGCGCCAGCAGTGAGGCAGGGGGCTACGAGGAGTACGTC.

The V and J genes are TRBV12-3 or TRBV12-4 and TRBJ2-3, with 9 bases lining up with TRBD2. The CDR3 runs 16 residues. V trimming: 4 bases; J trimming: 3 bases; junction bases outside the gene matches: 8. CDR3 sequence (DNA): TGTGCCAGCAGTTACCAGGGACTAGCTCAAACAGATACGCAGTATTTT. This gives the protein CASSYQGLAQTDTQYF.

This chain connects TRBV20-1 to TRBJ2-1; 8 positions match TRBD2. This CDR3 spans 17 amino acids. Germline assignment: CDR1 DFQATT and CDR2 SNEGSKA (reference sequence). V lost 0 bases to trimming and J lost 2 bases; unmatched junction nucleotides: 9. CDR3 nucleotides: TGCAGTGCTAGAGACCCCTTGAGAGCGGGGGCCTACAATGAGCAGTTCTTC. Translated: CSARDPLRAGAYNEQFF.

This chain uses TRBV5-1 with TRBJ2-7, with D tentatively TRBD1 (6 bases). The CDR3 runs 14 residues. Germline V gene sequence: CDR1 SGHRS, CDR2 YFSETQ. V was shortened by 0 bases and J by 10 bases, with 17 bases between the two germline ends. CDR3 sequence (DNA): TGCGCCAGCAGCTTGGGACAGGAACCCCGACATCAGTACTTC. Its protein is CASSLGQEPRHQYF.

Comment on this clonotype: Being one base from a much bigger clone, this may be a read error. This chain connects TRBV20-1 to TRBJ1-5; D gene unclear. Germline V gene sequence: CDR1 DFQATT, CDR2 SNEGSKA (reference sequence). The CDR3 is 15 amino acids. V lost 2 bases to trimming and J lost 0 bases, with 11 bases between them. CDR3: CSARKTRYSNQPQHF. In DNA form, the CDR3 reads TGCAGTGCTAGAAAGACGCGGTATAGCAATCAGCCCCAGCATTTT.